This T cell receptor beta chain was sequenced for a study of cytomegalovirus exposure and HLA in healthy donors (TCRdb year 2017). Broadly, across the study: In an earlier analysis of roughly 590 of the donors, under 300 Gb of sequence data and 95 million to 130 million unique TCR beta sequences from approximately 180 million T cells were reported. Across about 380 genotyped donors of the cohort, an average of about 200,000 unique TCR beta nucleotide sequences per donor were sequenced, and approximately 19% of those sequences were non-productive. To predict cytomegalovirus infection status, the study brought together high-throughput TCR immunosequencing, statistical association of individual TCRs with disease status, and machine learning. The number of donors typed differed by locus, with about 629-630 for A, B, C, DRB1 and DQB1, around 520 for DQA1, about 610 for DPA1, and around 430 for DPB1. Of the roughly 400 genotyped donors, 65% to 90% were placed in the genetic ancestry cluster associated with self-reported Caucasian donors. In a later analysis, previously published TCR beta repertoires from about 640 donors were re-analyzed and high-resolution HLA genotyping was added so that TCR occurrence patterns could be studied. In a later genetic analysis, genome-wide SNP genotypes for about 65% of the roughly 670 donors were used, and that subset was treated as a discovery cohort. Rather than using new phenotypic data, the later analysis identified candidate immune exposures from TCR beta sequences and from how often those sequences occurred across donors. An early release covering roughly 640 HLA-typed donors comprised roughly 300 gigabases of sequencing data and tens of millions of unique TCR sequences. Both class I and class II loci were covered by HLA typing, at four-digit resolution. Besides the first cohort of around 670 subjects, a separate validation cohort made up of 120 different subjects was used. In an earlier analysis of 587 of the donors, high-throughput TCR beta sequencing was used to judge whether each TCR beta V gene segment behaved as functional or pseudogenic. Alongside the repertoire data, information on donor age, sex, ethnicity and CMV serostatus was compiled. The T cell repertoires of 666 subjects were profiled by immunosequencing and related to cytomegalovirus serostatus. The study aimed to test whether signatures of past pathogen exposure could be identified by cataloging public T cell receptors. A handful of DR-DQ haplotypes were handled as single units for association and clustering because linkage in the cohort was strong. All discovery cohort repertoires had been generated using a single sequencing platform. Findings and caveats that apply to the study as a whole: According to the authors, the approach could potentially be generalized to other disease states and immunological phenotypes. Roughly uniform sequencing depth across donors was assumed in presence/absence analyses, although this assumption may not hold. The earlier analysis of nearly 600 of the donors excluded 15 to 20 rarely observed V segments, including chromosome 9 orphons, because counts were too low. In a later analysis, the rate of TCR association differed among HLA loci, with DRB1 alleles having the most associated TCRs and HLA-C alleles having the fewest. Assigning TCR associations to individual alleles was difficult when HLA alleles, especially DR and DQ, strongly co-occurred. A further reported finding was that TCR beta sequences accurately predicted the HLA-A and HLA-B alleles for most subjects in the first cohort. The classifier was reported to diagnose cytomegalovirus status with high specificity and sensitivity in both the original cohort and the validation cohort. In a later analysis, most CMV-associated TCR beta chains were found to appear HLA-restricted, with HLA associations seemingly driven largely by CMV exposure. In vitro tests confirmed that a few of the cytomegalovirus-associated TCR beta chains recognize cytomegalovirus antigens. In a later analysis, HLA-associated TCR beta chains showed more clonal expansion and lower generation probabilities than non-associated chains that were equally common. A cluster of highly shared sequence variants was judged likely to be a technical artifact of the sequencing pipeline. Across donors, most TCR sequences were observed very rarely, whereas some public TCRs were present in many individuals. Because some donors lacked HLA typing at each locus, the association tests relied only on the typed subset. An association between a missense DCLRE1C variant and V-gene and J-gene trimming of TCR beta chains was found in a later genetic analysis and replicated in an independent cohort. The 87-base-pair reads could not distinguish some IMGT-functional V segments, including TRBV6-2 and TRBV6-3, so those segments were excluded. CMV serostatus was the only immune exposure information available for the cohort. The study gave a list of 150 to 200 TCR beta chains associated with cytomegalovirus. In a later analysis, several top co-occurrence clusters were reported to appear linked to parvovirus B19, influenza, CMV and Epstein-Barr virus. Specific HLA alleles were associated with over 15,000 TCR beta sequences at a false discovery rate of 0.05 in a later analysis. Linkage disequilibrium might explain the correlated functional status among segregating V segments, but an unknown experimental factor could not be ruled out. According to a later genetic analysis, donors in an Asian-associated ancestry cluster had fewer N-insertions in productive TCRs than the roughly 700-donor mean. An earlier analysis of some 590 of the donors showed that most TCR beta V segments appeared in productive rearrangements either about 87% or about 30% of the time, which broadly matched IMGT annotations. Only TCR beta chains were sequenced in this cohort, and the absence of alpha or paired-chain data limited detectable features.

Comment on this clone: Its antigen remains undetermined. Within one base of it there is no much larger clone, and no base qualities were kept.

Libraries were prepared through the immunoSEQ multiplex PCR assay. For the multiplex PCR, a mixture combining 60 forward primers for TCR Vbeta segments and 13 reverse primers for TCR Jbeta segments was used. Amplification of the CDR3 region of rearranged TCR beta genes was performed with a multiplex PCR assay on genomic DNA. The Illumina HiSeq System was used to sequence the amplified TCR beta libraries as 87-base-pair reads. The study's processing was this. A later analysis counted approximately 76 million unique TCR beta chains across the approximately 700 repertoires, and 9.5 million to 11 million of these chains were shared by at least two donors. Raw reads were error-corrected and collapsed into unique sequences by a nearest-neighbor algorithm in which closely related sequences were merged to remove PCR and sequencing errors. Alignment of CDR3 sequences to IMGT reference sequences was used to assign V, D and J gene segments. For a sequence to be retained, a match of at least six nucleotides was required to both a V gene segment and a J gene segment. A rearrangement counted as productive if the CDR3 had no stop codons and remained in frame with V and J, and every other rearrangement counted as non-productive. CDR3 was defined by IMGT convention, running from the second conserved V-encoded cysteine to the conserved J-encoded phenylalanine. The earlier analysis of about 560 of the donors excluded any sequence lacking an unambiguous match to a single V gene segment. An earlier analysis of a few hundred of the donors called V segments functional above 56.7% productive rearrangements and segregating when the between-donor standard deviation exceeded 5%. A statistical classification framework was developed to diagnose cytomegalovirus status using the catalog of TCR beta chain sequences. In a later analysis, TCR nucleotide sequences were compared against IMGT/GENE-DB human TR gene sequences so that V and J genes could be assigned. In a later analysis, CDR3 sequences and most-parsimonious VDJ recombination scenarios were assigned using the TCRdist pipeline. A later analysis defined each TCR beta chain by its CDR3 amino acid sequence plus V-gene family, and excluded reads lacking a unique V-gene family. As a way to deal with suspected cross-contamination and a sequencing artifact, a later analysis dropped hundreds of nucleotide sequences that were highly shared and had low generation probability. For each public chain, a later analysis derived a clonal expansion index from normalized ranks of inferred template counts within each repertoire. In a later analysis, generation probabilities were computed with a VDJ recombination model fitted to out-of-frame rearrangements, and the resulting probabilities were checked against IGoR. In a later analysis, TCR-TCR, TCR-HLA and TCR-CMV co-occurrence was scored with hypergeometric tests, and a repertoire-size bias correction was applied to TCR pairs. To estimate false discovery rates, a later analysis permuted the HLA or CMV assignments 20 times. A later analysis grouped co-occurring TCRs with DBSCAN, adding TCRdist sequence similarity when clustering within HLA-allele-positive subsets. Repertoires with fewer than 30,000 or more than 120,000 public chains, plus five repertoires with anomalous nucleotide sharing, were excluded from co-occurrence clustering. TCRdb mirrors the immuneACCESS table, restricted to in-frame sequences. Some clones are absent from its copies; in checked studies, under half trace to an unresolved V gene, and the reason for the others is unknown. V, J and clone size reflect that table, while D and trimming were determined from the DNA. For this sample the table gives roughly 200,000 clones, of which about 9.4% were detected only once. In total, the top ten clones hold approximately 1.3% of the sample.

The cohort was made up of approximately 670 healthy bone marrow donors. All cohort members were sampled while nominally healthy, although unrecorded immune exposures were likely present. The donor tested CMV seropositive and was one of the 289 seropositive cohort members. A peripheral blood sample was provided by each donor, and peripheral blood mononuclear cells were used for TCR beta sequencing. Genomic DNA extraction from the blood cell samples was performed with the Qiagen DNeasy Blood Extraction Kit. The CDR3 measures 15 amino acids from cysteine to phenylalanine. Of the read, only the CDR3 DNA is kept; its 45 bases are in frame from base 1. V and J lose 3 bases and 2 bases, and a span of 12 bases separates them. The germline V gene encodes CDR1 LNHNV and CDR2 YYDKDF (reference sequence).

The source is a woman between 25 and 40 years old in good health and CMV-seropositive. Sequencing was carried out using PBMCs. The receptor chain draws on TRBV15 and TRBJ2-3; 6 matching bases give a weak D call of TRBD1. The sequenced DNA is TGTGCCACCAGCAGGACACGGGACATCACAGATACGCAGTATTTT. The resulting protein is CATSRTRDITDTQYF.